What follows are 20 T cell receptor beta chains derived from one specimen sequenced in a study of cytomegalovirus exposure and HLA in healthy donors (dated by TCRdb to 2017 to 2019). The method was the immunoSEQ multiplex PCR assay. The multiplex PCR relied on a mix of 60 forward primers for TCR Vbeta segments and 13 reverse primers for TCR Jbeta segments. TCRdb took over this immuneACCESS table, retaining in-frame rearrangements with V and J assigned. Such tables are incomplete; in checked studies, under half of the missing clones stem from an unresolved V gene, and the remainder is unexplained. This sample holds about 160,000 clones; about four fifths were observed only once. The top ten clonotypes cover over 0.65% of the sample. The sequenced sample consisted of PBMCs. The source is a woman between 18 and 29 years old in good health and CMV-seronegative.

The gene calls are TRBV19 and TRBJ2-1; 7 bases map to TRBD2. Germline V gene lookup returns CDR1 LNHDA and CDR2 SQIVND (reference sequence). V shed 5 bases, J shed 7 bases, and the junction held 5 bases outside the gene matches. The CDR3 totals 13 residues. The chain's CDR3 is CASSAMGGNEQFF. CDR3 in DNA: TGTGCCAGTAGTGCGATGGGAGGGAATGAGCAGTTCTTC.

V gene TRBV2 combines with J gene TRBJ2-5, with 14 bases fitting TRBD2. CDR1 is SNHLY, CDR2 FYNNEI, per germline. The junction had 2 bases not matched to a gene; V was cut back by 4 bases and J by 4 bases. CDR3 length: 15 amino acids. The DNA of the CDR3 is TGTGCCAGCAGTGCGACTAGCGGGAGGGCAGAGACCCAGTACTTC. Protein: CASSATSGRAETQYF.

In this sample, this clone turned up a few times. The V call is TRBV5-4, the J call TRBJ2-7; 7 positions match TRBD2. CDR3 size: 17 residues. Unmatched junction bases numbered 23, after V lost 7 bases and J lost 7 bases. Per the germline V gene, CDR1 is SGHNT and CDR2 is YYREEE (reference sequence). The CDR3 nucleotides read TGTGCCAGCCACTACTGGGGGGGAGGGACTATGCGGTCGGAGCAGTACTTC. This codes for CASHYWGGGTMRSEQYF.

The chain has TRBV28 and TRBJ2-2, with D uncertain. Between the trimmed V and J ends, which lost 10 bases and 0 bases, there was a span of 12 bases. Germline V CDR1 and CDR2: MDHEN, SYDVKM. This CDR3 contains 14 residues. The CDR3 DNA reads as TGTGCCACCTACCCCCTAGCGAACACCGGGGAGCTGTTTTTT. Translation gives CATYPLANTGELFF.

The chain uses TRBV5-1 and TRBJ2-7; a weak D match, TRBD2 (5 bases). Germline V gene data show CDR1 as SGHRS and CDR2 as YFSETQ. The CDR3 runs to 15 residues. Trimming stripped 0 bases from V and 0 bases from J, with 10 bases between. The DNA of the CDR3 is TGCGCCAGCAGCTTGGAACGGGGAAACTCCTACGAGCAGTACTTC. Residues: CASSLERGNSYEQYF.

The CDR3 sequence: CASSSGTSGSFDEQFF. The CDR3 DNA is TGCGCCAGCAGCTCTGGGACTAGCGGGAGTTTCGATGAGCAGTTCTTC. V and J are TRBV5-1 and TRBJ2-1, with TRBD2 matching over 14 bases. V was clipped by 3 bases and J by 8 bases; unmatched bases: 7. The CDR3 is 16 residues long. Germline V lookup: CDR1 SGHRS, CDR2 YFSETQ.

This clone was observed a single time. V and J are TRBV2 and TRBJ1-2, with D tentatively TRBD1 (5 bases). The V and J ends lost 4 bases and 4 bases respectively, with 10 bases between them. The CDR3 is made up of 13 amino acids. Per germline, CDR1 SNHLY and CDR2 FYNNEI. This CDR3 is CASSGQKFYGYTF. The DNA of the CDR3 is TGTGCCAGCAGTGGACAGAAGTTCTATGGCTACACCTTC. The full variable domain, in which reference TRBV2 and TRBJ1-2 provide the parts outside the CDR3, is EPEVTQTPSHQVTQMGQEVILRCVPISNHLYFYWYRQILGQKVEFLVSFYNNEISEKSEIFDDQFSVERPDGSNFTLKIRSTKLEDSAMYFCASSGQKFYGYTFGSGTRLTVV.

The CDR3 DNA is TGTGCCAGCAGCCTCTCACGGGAGGGCCAATCGGCGCAGTATTTT. This gives the protein CASSLSREGQSAQYF. The rearrangement links TRBV7-3 to TRBJ2-3; 8 nucleotides align to TRBD2. In germline, CDR1 is SGHTA, CDR2 FQGTGA. This CDR3 comprises 15 residues. V shed 5 bases, J shed 10 bases, and the junction held 14 bases outside the gene matches. Based on the CDR3 plus reference TRBV7-3 and TRBJ2-3, the full variable domain is GAGVSQTPSNKVTEKGKYVELRCDPISGHTALYWYRQSLGQGPEFLIYFQGTGAADDSGLPNDRFFAVRPEGSVSTLKIQRTERGDSAVYLCASSLSREGQSAQYFGPGTRLTVL.

The J gene is TRBJ2-2, the V gene TRBV5-1, with D perhaps TRBD1 (5 bases). The V end was cut by 4 bases, the J end by 6 bases, with 10 bases between. The CDR3 extends over 13 amino acids. Looked up from germline, CDR1 is SGHRS and CDR2 is YFSETQ. The CDR3 reads CASSVLGPGELFF. The CDR3 DNA sequence: TGCGCCAGCAGCGTTTTGGGGCCCGGGGAGCTGTTTTTT. The whole variable domain, filled in from reference TRBV5-1 and TRBJ2-2, reads KAGVTQTPRYLIKTRGQQVTLSCSPISGHRSVSWYQQTPGQGLQFLFEYFSETQRNKGNFPGRFSGRQFSNSRSEMNVSTLELGDSALYLCASSVLGPGELFFGEGSRLTVL.

V gene TRBV5-1 combines with J gene TRBJ2-7, with D possibly matching TRBD2 (7 bases). V lost 0 bases, J lost 2 bases, and 12 bases lay in between. Germline loops: CDR1 SGHRS, CDR2 YFSETQ. The CDR3 has 15 amino acids. The CDR3 nucleotides are TGCGCCAGCAGCTTGGCCGGGGGGCCGCCCTACGAGCAGTACTTC. Residues: CASSLAGGPPYEQYF.

This sequence joins TRBV19 and TRBJ2-7, with 7 bases lining up with TRBD1. The CDR3 consists of 13 residues. J gave up 2 bases and V 8 bases, and 6 bases lay outside the gene matches. CDR1 and CDR2 (germline): LNHDA, SQIVND (reference sequence). The CDR3 spells CASSGQPTYEQYF. CDR3 nucleotides: TGTGCCAGTTCGGGACAGCCCACCTACGAGCAGTACTTC.

Here the CDR3 reads CASSPRPGGRTEAFF. The CDR3 nucleotides read TGTGCCAGCAGCCCGCGACCAGGGGGTAGGACTGAAGCTTTCTTT. The chain has TRBV7-6 and TRBJ1-1, with 7 bases aligning to TRBD1. CDR1 is SGHVS and CDR2 is FNYEAQ in the germline V gene. The CDR3 loop spans 15 amino acids. V gave up 5 bases and J gave up 5 bases; unmatched junction bases: 11.

The V and J genes are TRBV19 and TRBJ1-5, with D possibly TRBD1 on 5 matching bases. Germline-derived CDR1 and CDR2 are LNHDA and SQIVND (reference sequence). The ends were cut back, 5 bases at V and 2 bases at J, with 19 bases in the middle. The CDR3 runs 17 residues. The CDR3 here is CASSDRQTDSRNQPQHF. The CDR3 nucleotides read TGTGCCAGTAGTGACCGACAGACTGATTCGCGCAATCAGCCCCAGCATTTT.

This rearrangement joins TRBV7-2 to TRBJ2-5; 8 bases line up with TRBD2. Near its end, the DNA agrees better with TRBJ2-7, so the J call may be wrong. The CDR3 loop spans 19 amino acids. Germline-derived CDR1 and CDR2 are SGHTA and FQGNSA. The CDR3 sequence: CASSSTLKGLVLEMGEQYF. The CDR3 DNA is TGTGCCAGCAGCTCCACCCTGAAGGGACTAGTCTTGGAGATGGGCGAGCAGTACTTC.

V usage is TRBV6-5 and J usage is TRBJ1-5; D might be TRBD1 (6 bases). CDR3 length equals 14 residues. CDR1 and CDR2 from the germline V gene are MNHEY and SVGAGI. V was pared by 7 bases and J by 2 bases, with 12 bases between. This CDR3 is CASKQGSGNQPQHF. CDR3 DNA: TGTGCCAGCAAACAGGGATCAGGCAATCAGCCCCAGCATTTT.

The genes are TRBV5-1 and TRBJ2-7, with a weak D call TRBD2 (5 bases). The CDR3 loop spans 13 amino acids. Germline CDR1 SGHRS, CDR2 YFSETQ. V lost 3 bases to trimming and J lost 7 bases, with 14 bases between them. CDR3 protein: CASSSGIAREQYF. The DNA for the CDR3 is TGCGCCAGCAGCTCCGGGATAGCAAGGGAGCAGTACTTC.

As regards this clone: This sample includes further DNA sequences coding for the same CDR3. V is TRBV5-1 and J is TRBJ2-5, with 7 bases that match TRBD1. V shed 0 bases, J shed 2 bases, and the junction held 4 bases outside the gene matches. Germline assignment: CDR1 SGHRS and CDR2 YFSETQ. CDR3 size: 15 residues. The CDR3 nucleotides read TGCGCCAGCAGCTTGGCCGGGACAGTACAAGAGACCCAGTACTTC. This encodes CASSLAGTVQETQYF.

The rearrangement joins TRBV28 to TRBJ1-2; the match to TRBD1 covers 10 bases. CDR3 length equals 14 residues. V was clipped by 3 bases and J by 4 bases; unmatched bases: 2. CDR1 is MDHEN, CDR2 SYDVKM, per germline. The CDR3 bases are TGTGCCAGCAGTTTTGGGACAGGGGTCTATGGCTACACCTTC. It codes for CASSFGTGVYGYTF.

This chain connects TRBV27 to TRBJ2-7; D is undetermined. V dropped 6 bases and J dropped 4 bases, with 19 bases sitting between them. There are 15 residues in the CDR3. Germline-derived CDR1 and CDR2 are MNHEY and SMNVEV (reference sequence). The CDR3 sequence: CASSPAVWRRYEQYF. The CDR3 region has the DNA TGTGCCAGCAGCCCCGCCGTTTGGCGGCGATACGAGCAGTACTTC.

The rearrangement links TRBV27 to TRBJ1-5; TRBD1 is a possible D gene (6 bases). The CDR3 is made up of 15 amino acids. Germline CDR1 reads MNHEY; CDR2 reads SMNVEV (reference sequence). Trimming took off 1 base at V and 2 bases at J, with 9 bases between the two ends. The CDR3 loop is CASSLLGGGNQPQHF. Written as DNA, the CDR3 is TGTGCCAGCAGTTTATTAGGGGGGGGCAATCAGCCCCAGCATTTT.